This TCR beta chain was obtained from a study of T cells in Graves' hyperthyroidism and ophthalmopathy. Overall study: Peripheral blood was collected at initial diagnosis, before any treatment.

Trimming took 3 bases from V and 8 from J, leaving 2 bases between them. The CDR3 covers 10 residues. The germline V gene has CDR1 SEHNR and CDR2 FQNEAQ (reference sequence). Aged 18 to 65, the patients had hyperthyroidism that was newly diagnosed and had lasted under 2 months. Amplified TCR beta CDR3 regions came from RNA transcripts. A set of HTBI primers served as the primers for a first-round RT-PCR of the TCR CDR3. TCRdb reprocessed the multiplex PCR reads with MiXCR, giving one entry per CDR3 protein. The sample yields fewer than 400,000 distinct CDR3 sequences, roughly 25% seen once. The rearrangement uses TRBV7-9 and TRBJ2-1; no reliable D call. The sequence derives from a man in his forties or fifties with Graves' hyperthyroidism. The sequenced sample was blood. The CDR3 here is CASSFDEQFF. CDR3 coding DNA: TGTGCCAGCAGCTTTGATGAGCAGTTCTTC.